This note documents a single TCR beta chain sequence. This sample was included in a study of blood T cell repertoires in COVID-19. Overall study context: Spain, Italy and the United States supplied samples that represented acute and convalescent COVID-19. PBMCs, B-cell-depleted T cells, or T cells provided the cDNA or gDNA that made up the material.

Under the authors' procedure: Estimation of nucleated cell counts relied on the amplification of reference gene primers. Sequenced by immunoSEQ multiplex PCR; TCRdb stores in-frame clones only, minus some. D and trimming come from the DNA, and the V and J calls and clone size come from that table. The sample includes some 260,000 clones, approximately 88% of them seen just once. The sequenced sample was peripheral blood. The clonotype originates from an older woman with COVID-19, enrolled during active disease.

The CDR3 reads CASSVTGGRGEQYF. For the CDR3, the DNA is TGTGCCAGCAGTGTAACGGGGGGTAGAGGCGAGCAGTACTTC. The gene calls are TRBV2 and TRBJ2-7, with TRBD2 identical over 7 bases. The CDR3 is made up of 14 amino acids. In germline, CDR1 is SNHLY, CDR2 FYNNEI. Trimming cost V 4 bases and J 6 bases; bases outside gene matches: 9.